This T cell receptor (beta chain) was observed in a study of blood T cell repertoires in COVID-19. The CDR3 consists of 16 residues. The V gene end was trimmed by 3 bases and the J gene end by 5 bases; junction bases not matched to a gene: 14. Per the germline V gene, CDR1 is SGHRS and CDR2 is YFSETQ. Original data processing: Estimation of nucleated cell counts was performed using reference gene primer amplification. The data were produced by immunoSEQ multiplex PCR, yet TCRdb's version contains in-frame clones alone and is incomplete. V and J calls and clone size come straight from that table; D and trimming were deduced from the DNA. Counted here are some 87,000 clones, roughly four fifths occurring once; the ten biggest clones make up less than 20%.

J is TRBJ2-7 and V is TRBV5-1, with 7 bases lining up with TRBD1. The receptor was derived from a woman older than 75 with active or convalescent COVID-19. Source material: peripheral blood. Here the CDR3 reads CASSWGSQTGPHEQYF. For the CDR3, the DNA is TGCGCCAGCAGCTGGGGTAGCCAGACAGGGCCCCACGAGCAGTACTTC.